Following are 7 T cell receptor beta chains from one sample sequenced in a study of tumor and adjacent non-tumor tissue in lung cancer. The template was RNA from unsorted bulk tissue. Three rounds of nested PCR, following a modified ARM-PCR protocol, produced the TCRbeta library. TCRdb analysed the multiplex PCR reads with MiXCR anew, one entry per CDR3 protein. This repertoire shows 120,000 or so distinct CDR3 sequences, nearly 85% found once; its top ten account for approximately 22%. Sequencing was done on a sample of lung tumor tissue. These receptors were collected from a man between 65 and 85 years old with non-small cell lung cancer.

The chain carries TRBV5-1 and TRBJ2-7, with 7 bases identical to TRBD2. The CDR3 spans 14 residues. V was pared by 4 bases and J by 3 bases, with 7 bases of the junction left unmatched. Germline V lookup: CDR1 SGHRS, CDR2 YFSETQ. The CDR3 nucleotides read TGCGCCAGCAGCCTGGGACTAATCTACTACGAGCAGTACTTC. Protein sequence: CASSLGLIYYEQYF.

This rearrangement joins TRBV6-1 to TRBJ2-7; possible D gene TRBD2, 6 bases. The CDR3 is 16 amino acids. V was shortened by 4 bases and J by 4 bases, with 20 bases between the two germline ends. Looked up from germline, CDR1 is MNHNS and CDR2 is SASEGT. The CDR3 nucleotides read TGTGCCAGCAGTGGTTTGTGGGTGGAGGGCCTATACGAGCAGTACTTC. Protein: CASSGLWVEGLYEQYF.

A word on this clonotype: Since no conserved phenylalanine or tryptophan closes the CDR3, a read error is the likely cause. The rearrangement links TRBV11-2 to TRBJ2-1; possible D gene TRBD2, 6 bases. The CDR3 is 15 residues long. Trimming took 5 bases from V and 4 from J, leaving 15 bases between them. Germline V gives CDR1 SGHAT, CDR2 FQNNGV. The CDR3 sequence is CASSLSGSLYNEQFL. CDR3 nucleotide sequence: TGTGCCAGCAGCCTTAGCGGAAGTTTATACAATGAGCAGTTCTTA.

Comments on this clonotype: Germline and junction disagree at one end, which may indicate a read error. The V call is TRBV6-5, the J call TRBJ2-5, with a tentative D call TRBD2 (5 bases). The CDR3 extends over 14 amino acids. The V gene's germline CDR1 is MNHEY and CDR2 SVGAGI. CDR3 amino acids: CASSRSAVGETHYF. As DNA, the CDR3 is TGTGCCAGTAGCCGATCGGCAGTCGGGGAAACCCACTACTTC.

Only one count was recorded for this clonotype. This likely comes from a read error, as the CDR3 has no conserved phenylalanine or tryptophan at its end. The chain uses TRBV6-2 or TRBV6-3 and TRBJ1-2, with D possibly being TRBD1 (5 bases). The CDR3 runs to 13 residues. The germline V gene has CDR1 MNHEY and CDR2 SVGEGT. Trimming removed 7 bases from V and 7 bases from J, with 16 bases in between. The CDR3 protein is CASNRSGRGGYTS. Here the CDR3 DNA reads TGTGCCAGCAATCGTTCGGGACGAGGTGGCTACACCTCC.

Of note for this clonotype: Germline and junction disagree at one end, which may indicate a read error. The chain recombines TRBV5-6 with TRBJ2-7; 12 bases fit TRBD2. The CDR3 extends over 18 amino acids. Looked up from germline, CDR1 is SGHDT and CDR2 is YYEEEE. CDR3 in amino acids: CASSPTLAGGPANYEHYF. The CDR3 coding sequence is TGTGCCAGCAGTCCGACACTAGCGGGAGGCCCGGCTAACTACGAGCATTACTTC.

Concerning this clonotype: At one of its ends the junction is not consistent with the germline gene, which may arise from a read error. CDR3 region: CASNQVEVAGDTGELFF. In nucleotides, the CDR3 is TGTGCCAGCAACCAAGTTGAGGTAGCGGGGGACACCGGTGAGCTGTTTTTT. The chain has TRBV4-2 and TRBJ2-2; 9 bases fit TRBD2. Germline values: CDR1 LGHNA, CDR2 YNFKEQ. The CDR3 has 17 amino acids.